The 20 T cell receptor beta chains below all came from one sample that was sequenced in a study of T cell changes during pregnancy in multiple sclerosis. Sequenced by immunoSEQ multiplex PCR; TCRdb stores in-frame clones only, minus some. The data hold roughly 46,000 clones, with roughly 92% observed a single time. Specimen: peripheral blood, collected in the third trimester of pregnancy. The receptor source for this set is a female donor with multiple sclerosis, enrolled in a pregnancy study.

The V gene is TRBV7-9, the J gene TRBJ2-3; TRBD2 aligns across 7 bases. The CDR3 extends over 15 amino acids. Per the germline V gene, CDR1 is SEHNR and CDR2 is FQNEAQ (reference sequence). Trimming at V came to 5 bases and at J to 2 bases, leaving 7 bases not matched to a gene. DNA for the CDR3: TGTGCCAGCAGCCTTAGGGGAGGGGACACAGATACGCAGTATTTT. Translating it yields CASSLRGGDTDTQYF.

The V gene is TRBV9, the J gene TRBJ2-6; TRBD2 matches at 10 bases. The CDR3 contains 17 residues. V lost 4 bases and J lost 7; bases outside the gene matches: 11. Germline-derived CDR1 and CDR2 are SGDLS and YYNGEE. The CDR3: CASSIRLAGGNANVLTF. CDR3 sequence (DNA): TGTGCCAGCAGCATACGACTAGCGGGCGGGAACGCCAACGTCCTGACTTTC.

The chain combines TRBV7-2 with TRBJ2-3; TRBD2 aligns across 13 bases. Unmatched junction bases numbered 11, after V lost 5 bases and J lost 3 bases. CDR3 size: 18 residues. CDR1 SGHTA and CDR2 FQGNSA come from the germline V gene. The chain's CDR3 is CASSPRRTSGRGTDTQYF. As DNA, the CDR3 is TGTGCCAGCAGCCCCCGACGGACTAGCGGGAGAGGAACAGATACGCAGTATTTT.

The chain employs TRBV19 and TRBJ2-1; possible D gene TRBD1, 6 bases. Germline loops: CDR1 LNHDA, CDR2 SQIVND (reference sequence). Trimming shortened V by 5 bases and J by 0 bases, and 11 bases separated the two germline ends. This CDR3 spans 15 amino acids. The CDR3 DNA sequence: TGTGCCAGTAGTTACACAGGGAGCTCCTACAATGAGCAGTTCTTC. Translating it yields CASSYTGSSYNEQFF.

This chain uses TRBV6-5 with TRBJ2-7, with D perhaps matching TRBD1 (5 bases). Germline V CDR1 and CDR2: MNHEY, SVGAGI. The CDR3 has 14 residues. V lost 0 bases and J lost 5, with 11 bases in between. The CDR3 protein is CASSYSAGKHEQYF. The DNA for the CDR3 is TGTGCCAGCAGTTACTCGGCAGGGAAGCACGAGCAGTACTTC.

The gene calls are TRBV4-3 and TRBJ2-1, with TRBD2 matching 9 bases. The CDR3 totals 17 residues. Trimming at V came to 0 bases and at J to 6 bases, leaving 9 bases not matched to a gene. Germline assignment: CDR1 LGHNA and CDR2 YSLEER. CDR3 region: CASSQEQRLAAFNEQFF. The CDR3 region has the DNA TGCGCCAGCAGCCAAGAGCAGAGACTAGCGGCGTTCAATGAGCAGTTCTTC.

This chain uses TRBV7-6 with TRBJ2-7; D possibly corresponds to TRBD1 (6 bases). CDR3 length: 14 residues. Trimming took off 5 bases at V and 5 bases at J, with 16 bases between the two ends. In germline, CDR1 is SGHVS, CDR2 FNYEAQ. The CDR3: CASSLGQGTHEQYF. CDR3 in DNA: TGTGCCAGCAGCCTGGGGCAGGGGACCCACGAGCAGTACTTC.

CDR3 in amino acids: CASTEGASDATDTQYF. The CDR3 nucleotides are TGTGCCAGCACGGAGGGGGCTAGCGATGCCACAGATACGCAGTATTTT. The chain employs TRBV2 and TRBJ2-3; TRBD1 might be the D (7 bases). V lost 7 bases and J 2 bases, leaving 19 bases between the germline ends. Germline V gives CDR1 SNHLY, CDR2 FYNNEI. This CDR3 contains 16 residues.

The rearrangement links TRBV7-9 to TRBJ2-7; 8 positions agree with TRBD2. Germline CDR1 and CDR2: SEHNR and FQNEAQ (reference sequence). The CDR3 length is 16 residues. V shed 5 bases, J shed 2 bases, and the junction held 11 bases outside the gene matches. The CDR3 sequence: CASSDSRGGYTYEQYF. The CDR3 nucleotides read TGTGCCAGCAGCGATTCACGGGGGGGCTATACCTACGAGCAGTACTTC.

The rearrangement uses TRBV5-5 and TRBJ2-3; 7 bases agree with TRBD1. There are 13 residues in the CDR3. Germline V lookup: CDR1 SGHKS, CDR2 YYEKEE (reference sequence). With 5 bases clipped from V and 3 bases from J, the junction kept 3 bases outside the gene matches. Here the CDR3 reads CASSYRGTDTQYF. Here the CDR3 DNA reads TGTGCCAGCAGTTACAGGGGTACAGATACGCAGTATTTT.

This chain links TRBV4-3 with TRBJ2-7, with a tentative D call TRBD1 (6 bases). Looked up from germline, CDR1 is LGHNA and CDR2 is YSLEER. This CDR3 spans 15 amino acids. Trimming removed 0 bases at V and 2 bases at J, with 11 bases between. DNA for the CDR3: TGCGCCAGCAGCCAAGAAATAGGACAGACCTACGAGCAGTACTTC. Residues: CASSQEIGQTYEQYF.

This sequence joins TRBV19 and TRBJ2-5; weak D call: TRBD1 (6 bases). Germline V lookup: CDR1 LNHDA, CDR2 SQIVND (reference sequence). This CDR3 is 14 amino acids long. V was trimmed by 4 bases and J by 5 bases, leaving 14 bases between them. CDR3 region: CASSSTGLAETQYF. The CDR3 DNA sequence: TGTGCCAGTAGTAGTACAGGGTTGGCGGAGACCCAGTACTTC. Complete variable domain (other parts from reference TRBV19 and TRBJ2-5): DGGITQSPKYLFRKEGQNVTLSCEQNLNHDAMYWYRQDPGQGLRLIYYSQIVNDFQKGDIAEGYSVSREKKESFPLTVTSAQKNPTAFYLCASSSTGLAETQYFGPGTRLLVL.

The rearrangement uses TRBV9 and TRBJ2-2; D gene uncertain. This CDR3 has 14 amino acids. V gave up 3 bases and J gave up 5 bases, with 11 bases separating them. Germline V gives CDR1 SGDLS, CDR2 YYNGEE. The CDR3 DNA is TGTGCCAGCAGCGGAGGCCCCCAGACCGGGGAGCTGTTTTTT. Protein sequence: CASSGGPQTGELFF.

The CDR3 sequence: CASSGGTYNEQFF. As DNA, the CDR3 is TGTGCCAGCAGCGGGGGAACCTACAATGAGCAGTTCTTC. The chain recombines TRBV27 with TRBJ2-1, with D possibly TRBD2 on 6 matching bases. There are 13 residues in the CDR3. Germline V lookup: CDR1 MNHEY, CDR2 SMNVEV (reference sequence). Trimming shortened V by 6 bases and J by 2 bases, and 8 bases separated the two germline ends.

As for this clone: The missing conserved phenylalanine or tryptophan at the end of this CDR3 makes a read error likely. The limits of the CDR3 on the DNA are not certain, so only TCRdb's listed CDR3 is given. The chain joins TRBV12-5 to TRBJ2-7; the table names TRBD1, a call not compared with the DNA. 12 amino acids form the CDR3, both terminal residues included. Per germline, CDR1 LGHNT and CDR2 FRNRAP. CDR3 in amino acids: CASGLIPMGAGD.

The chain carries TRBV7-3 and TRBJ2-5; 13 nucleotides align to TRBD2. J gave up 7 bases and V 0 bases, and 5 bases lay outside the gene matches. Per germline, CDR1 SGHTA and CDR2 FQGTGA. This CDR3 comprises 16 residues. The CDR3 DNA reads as TGTGCCAGCAGCTTAACTACTAGCGGGAGGGGTGGGACCCAGTACTTC. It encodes CASSLTTSGRGGTQYF.

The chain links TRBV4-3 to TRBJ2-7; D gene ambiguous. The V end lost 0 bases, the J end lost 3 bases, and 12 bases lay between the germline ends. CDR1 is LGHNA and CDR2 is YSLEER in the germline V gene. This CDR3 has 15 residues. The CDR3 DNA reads TGCGCCAGCAGCCAAGATCGGTCCGTCAACTACGAGCAGTACTTC. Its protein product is CASSQDRSVNYEQYF.

CDR3 bases: TGTGCCATCAGTGGTCCTGGGGGGGCCGATACGCAGTATTTT. Translation: CAISGPGGADTQYF. The chain uses TRBV10-3 and TRBJ2-3, with D maybe TRBD2 (7 bases). Germline V gene lookup returns CDR1 ENHRY and CDR2 SYGVKD. CDR3 length equals 14 residues. V lost 4 bases to trimming and J lost 6 bases, with 14 bases between them.

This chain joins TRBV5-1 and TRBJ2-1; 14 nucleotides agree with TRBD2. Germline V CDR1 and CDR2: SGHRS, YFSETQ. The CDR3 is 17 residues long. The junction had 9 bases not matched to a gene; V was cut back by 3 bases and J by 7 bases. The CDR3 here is CASSWPGLAGAGNEQFF. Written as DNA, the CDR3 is TGCGCCAGCAGCTGGCCGGGACTAGCGGGAGCCGGGAATGAGCAGTTCTTC. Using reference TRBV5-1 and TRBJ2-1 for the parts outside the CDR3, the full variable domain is KAGVTQTPRYLIKTRGQQVTLSCSPISGHRSVSWYQQTPGQGLQFLFEYFSETQRNKGNFPGRFSGRQFSNSRSEMNVSTLELGDSALYLCASSWPGLAGAGNEQFFGPGTRLTVL.

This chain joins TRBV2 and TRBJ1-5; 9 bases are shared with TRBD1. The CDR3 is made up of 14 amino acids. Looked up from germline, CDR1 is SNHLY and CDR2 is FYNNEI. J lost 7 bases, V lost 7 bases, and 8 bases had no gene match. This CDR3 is CASTLTGGGQPQHF. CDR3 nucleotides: TGTGCCAGCACCTTGACAGGGGGTGGGCAGCCCCAGCATTTT.